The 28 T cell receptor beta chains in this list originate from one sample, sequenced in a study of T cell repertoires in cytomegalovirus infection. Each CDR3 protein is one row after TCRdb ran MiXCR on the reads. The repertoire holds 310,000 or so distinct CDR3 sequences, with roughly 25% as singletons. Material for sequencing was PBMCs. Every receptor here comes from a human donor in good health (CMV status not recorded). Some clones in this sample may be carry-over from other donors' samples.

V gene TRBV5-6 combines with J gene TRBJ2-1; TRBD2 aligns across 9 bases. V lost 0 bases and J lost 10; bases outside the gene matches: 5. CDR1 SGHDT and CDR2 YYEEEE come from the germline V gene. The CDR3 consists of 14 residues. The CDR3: CASSLDLAGREQFF. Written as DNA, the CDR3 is TGTGCCAGCAGCTTGGATCTAGCGGGAAGGGAGCAGTTCTTC.

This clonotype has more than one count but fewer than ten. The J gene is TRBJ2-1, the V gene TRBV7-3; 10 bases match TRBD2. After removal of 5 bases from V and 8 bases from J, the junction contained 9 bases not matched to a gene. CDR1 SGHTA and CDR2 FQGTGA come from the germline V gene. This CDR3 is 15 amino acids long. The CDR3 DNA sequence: TGTGCCAGCAGCGACAGCGGGGGGGCCTTGTATGAGCAGTTCTTC. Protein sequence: CASSDSGGALYEQFF.

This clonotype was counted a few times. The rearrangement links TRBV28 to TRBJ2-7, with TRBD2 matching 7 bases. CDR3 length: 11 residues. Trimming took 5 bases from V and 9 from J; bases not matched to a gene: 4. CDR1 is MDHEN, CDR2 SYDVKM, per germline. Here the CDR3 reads CASSPGRMQYF. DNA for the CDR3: TGTGCCAGCAGTCCCGGGAGGATGCAGTACTTC.

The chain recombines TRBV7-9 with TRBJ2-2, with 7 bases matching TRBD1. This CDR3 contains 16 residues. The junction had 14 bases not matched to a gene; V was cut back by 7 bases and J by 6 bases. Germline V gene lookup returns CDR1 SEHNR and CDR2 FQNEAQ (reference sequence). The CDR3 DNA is TGTGCCAGCAACTTCGGACAGGCAACCTTACCCGGGGAGCTGTTTTTT. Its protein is CASNFGQATLPGELFF. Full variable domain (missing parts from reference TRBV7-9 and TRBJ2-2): DTGVSQNPRHKITKRGQNVTFRCDPISEHNRLYWYRQTLGQGPEFLTYFQNEAQLEKSRLLSDRFSAERPKGSFSTLEIQRTEQGDSAMYLCASNFGQATLPGELFFGEGSRLTVL.

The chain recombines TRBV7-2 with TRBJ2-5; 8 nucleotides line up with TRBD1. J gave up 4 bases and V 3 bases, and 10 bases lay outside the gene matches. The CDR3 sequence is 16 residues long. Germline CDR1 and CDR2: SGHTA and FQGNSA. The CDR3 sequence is CASSLGDRRSGETQYF. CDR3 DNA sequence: TGTGCCAGCAGCTTGGGGGACAGGAGGAGTGGAGAGACCCAGTACTTC.

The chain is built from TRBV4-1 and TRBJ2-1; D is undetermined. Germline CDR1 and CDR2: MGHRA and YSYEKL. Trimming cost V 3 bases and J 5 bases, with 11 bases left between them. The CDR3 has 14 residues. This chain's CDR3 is CASSQPPRDNEQFF. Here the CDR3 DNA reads TGCGCCAGCAGCCAGCCTCCCAGAGACAATGAGCAGTTCTTC.

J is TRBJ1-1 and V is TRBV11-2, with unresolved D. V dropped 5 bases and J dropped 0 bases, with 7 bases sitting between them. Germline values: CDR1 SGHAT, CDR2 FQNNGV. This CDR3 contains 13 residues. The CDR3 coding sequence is TGTGCCAGCAGCACGACACTGAACACTGAAGCTTTCTTT. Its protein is CASSTTLNTEAFF.

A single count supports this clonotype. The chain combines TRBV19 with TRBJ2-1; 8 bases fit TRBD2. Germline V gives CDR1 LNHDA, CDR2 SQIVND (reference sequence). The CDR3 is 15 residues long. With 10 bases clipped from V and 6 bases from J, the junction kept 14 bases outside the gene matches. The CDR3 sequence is CATKSVLAGINEQFF. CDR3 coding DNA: TGTGCCACCAAGAGCGTGCTAGCGGGTATCAATGAGCAGTTCTTC.

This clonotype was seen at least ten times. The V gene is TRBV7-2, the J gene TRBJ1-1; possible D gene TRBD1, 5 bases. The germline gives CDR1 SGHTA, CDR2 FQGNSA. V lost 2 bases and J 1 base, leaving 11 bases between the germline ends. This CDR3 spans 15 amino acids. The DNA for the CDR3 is TGTGCCAGCAGCTTACGATGGCAGGGGAACACTGAAGCTTTCTTT. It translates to CASSLRWQGNTEAFF.

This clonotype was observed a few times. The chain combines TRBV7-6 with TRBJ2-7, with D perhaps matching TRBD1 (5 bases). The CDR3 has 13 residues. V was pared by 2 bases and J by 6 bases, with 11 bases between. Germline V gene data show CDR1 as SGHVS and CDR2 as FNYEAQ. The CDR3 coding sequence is TGTGCCAGCAGCTTACTAGGGGCCGGCGAGCAGTACTTC. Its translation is CASSLLGAGEQYF. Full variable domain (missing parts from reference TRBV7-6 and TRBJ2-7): GAGVSQSPRYKVTKRGQDVALRCDPISGHVSLYWYRQALGQGPEFLTYFNYEAQQDKSGLPNDRFSAERPEGSISTLTIQRTEQRDSAMYRCASSLLGAGEQYFGPGTRLTVT.

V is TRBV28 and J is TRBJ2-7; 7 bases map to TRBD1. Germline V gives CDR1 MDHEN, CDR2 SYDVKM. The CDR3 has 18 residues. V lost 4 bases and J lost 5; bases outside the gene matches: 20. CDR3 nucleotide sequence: TGTGCCAGCAGTTCACATCCCCCGACAGGGTTAAGCTTCCACGAGCAGTACTTC. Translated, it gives CASSSHPPTGLSFHEQYF.

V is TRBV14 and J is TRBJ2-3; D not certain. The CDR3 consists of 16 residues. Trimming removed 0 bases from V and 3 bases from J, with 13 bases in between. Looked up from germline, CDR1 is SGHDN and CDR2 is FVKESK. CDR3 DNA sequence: TGTGCCAGCAGCCAAGAAATCCGTACCAAGACAGATACGCAGTATTTT. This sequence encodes CASSQEIRTKTDTQYF.

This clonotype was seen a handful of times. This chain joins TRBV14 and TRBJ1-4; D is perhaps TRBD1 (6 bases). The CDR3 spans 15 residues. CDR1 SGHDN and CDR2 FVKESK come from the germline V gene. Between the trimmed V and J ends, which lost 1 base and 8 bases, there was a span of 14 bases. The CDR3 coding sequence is TGTGCCAGCAGCCAAGCAGGAGGACAGAGGGAAAAACTGTTTTTT. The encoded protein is CASSQAGGQREKLFF.

CDR3: CASSFRGQNTEAFF. CDR3 DNA sequence: TGCGCCAGCAGCTTTCGAGGGCAGAACACTGAAGCTTTCTTT. The chain has TRBV5-1 and TRBJ1-1; D not certain. The CDR3 extends over 14 amino acids. The V end lost 2 bases, the J end lost 1 base, and 9 bases lay between the germline ends. Germline CDR1 SGHRS, CDR2 YFSETQ.

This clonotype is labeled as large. This CDR3 reads CASSLEQAVNTEAFF. The CDR3 nucleotides are TGTGCCAGCAGTCTGGAACAGGCCGTGAACACTGAAGCTTTCTTT. The V call is TRBV28, the J call TRBJ1-1; perhaps TRBD1 as D (5 bases). Germline V lookup: CDR1 MDHEN, CDR2 SYDVKM. The V gene lost 5 bases and the J gene lost 0 bases, with 13 bases spanning the gap. CDR3 length: 15 amino acids.

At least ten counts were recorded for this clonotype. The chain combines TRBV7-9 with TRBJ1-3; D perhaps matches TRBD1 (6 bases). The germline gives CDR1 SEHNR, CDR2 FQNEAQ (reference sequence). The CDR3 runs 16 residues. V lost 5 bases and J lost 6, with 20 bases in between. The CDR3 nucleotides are TGTGCCAGCAGCCCCCGCCATCCCGACAGGAAAAACACCATATATTTT. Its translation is CASSPRHPDRKNTIYF.

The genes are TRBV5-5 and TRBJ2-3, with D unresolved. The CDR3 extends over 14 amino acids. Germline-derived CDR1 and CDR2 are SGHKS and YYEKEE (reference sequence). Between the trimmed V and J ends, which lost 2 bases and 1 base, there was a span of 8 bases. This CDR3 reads CASSLPPGTDTQYF. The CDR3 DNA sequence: TGTGCCAGCAGCTTACCCCCCGGCACAGATACGCAGTATTTT.

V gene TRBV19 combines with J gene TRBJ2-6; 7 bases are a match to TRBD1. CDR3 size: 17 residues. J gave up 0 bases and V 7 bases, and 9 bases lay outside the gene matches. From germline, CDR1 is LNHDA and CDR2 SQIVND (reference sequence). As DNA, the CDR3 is TGTGCCAGTACTCAGCTGACAGGGAACTCTGGGGCCAACGTCCTGACTTTC. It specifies CASTQLTGNSGANVLTF.

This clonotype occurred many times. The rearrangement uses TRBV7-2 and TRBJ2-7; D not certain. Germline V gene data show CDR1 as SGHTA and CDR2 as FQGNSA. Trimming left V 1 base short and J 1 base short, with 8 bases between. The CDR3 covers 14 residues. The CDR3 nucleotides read TGTGCCAGCAGCTTAGGAGTTTCTTCCTACGAGCAGTACTTC. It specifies CASSLGVSSYEQYF.

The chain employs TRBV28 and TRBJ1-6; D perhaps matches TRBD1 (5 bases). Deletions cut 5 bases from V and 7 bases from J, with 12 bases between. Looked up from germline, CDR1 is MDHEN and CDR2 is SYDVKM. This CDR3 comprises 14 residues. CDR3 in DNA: TGTGCCAGCAGTCCGATCAGGGTGAATTCACCCCTCCACTTT. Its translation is CASSPIRVNSPLHF.

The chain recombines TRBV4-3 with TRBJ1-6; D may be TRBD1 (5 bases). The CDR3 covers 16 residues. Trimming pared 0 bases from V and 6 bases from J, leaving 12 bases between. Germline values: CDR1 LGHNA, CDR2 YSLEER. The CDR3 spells CASSQDRGSPNSPLHF. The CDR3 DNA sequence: TGCGCCAGCAGCCAAGATAGGGGCAGTCCTAATTCACCCCTCCACTTT.

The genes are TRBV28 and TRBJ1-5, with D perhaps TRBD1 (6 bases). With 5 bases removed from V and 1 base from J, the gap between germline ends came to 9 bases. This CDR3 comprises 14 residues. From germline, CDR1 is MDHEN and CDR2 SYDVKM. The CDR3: CASSGGGSNQPQHF. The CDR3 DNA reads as TGTGCCAGCAGTGGAGGGGGGAGCAATCAGCCCCAGCATTTT.

CDR3 coding DNA: TGTGCCAGCAGCTTAGGCTCTAGCGGCCCCTACGAGCAGTACTTC. Translation: CASSLGSSGPYEQYF. This chain links TRBV7-9 with TRBJ2-7, with 7 bases that match TRBD2. There are 15 residues in the CDR3. Germline values: CDR1 SEHNR, CDR2 FQNEAQ (reference sequence). With 1 base clipped from V and 2 bases from J, the junction kept 5 bases outside the gene matches.

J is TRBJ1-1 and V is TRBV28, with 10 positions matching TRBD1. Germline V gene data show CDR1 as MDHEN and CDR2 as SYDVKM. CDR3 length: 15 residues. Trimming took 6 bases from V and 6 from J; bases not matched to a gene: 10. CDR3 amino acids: CASSQGTGVMSEAFF. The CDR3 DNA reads TGTGCCAGCAGCCAGGGGACAGGGGTTATGTCTGAAGCTTTCTTT.

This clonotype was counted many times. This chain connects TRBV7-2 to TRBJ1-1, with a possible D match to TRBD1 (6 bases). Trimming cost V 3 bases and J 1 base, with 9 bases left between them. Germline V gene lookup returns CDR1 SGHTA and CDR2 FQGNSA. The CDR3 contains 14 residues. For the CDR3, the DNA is TGTGCCAGCAGCTTCGGGGGCCCGAACACTGAAGCTTTCTTT. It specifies CASSFGGPNTEAFF.

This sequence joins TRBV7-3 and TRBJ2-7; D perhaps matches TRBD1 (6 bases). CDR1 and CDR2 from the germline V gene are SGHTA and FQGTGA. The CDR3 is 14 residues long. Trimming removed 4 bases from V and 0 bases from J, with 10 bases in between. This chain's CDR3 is CASSSDSNSYEQYF. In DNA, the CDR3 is TGTGCCAGCAGCTCGGACAGTAACTCCTACGAGCAGTACTTC.

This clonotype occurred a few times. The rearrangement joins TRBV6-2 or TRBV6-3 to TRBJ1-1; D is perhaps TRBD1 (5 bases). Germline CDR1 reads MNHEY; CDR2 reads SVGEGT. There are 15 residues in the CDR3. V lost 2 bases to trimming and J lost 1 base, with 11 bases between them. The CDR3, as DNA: TGTGCCAGCAGTTACCGTACAACAGGGAACACTGAAGCTTTCTTT. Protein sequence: CASSYRTTGNTEAFF.

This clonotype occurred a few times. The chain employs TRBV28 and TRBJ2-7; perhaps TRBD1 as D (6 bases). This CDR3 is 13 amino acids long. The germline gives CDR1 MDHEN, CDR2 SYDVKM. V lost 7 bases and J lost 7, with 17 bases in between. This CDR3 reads CASTGPGHREQYF. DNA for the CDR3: TGTGCCAGCACCGGCCCGGGACATCGGGAGCAGTACTTC. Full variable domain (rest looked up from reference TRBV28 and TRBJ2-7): DVKVTQSSRYLVKRTGEKVFLECVQDMDHENMFWYRQDPGLGLRLIYFSYDVKMKEKGDIPEGYSVSREKKERFSLILESASTNQTSMYLCASTGPGHREQYFGPGTRLTVT.